What follows describes a single T cell receptor (beta chain). V trimming: 4 bases; J trimming: 5 bases; junction bases outside the gene matches: 8. Per germline, CDR1 KGHSH and CDR2 LQKENI. This CDR3 has 16 amino acids. The data were taken from a study of blood T cell repertoires in COVID-19. Sequencing was performed with immunoSEQ multiplex PCR; in TCRdb, only in-frame clones are kept and a portion is missing. Among 150,000 or so clones listed, about nine tenths were seen once. The receptor comes from a man aged 80 or over with acute or convalescent COVID-19. The chain employs TRBV18 and TRBJ2-2; TRBD1 matches 9 bases. Sequenced: peripheral blood. The CDR3 coding sequence is TGTGCCAGCTCACTCTTCGGGACAGGGAGAACCGGGGAGCTGTTTTTT. This translates into CASSLFGTGRTGELFF.